Listed here is a single T cell receptor beta chain. The sample originates from a study of response to subunit inactivated influenza vaccine. V was clipped by 0 bases and J by 4 bases; unmatched bases: 5. This CDR3 has 17 amino acids. Germline V lookup: CDR1 SEHNR, CDR2 FQNEAQ (reference sequence). MiXCR, applied by TCRdb to the RT-PCR reads, yields one record per CDR3 protein. The table has hundreds of thousands of distinct CDR3 sequences, roughly 22% seen once. Sequences were derived from PBMCs from blood, sampled about 20 months after vaccination. The receptor comes from a man between 50 and 70 years old who received an inactivated influenza vaccine. The rearrangement joins TRBV7-9 to TRBJ2-3; 12 bases agree with TRBD1. The CDR3, as DNA: TGTGCCAGCAGCTTAGCGGGGACAGGGGGCGCCCCAGATACGCAGTATTTT. This codes for CASSLAGTGGAPDTQYF.